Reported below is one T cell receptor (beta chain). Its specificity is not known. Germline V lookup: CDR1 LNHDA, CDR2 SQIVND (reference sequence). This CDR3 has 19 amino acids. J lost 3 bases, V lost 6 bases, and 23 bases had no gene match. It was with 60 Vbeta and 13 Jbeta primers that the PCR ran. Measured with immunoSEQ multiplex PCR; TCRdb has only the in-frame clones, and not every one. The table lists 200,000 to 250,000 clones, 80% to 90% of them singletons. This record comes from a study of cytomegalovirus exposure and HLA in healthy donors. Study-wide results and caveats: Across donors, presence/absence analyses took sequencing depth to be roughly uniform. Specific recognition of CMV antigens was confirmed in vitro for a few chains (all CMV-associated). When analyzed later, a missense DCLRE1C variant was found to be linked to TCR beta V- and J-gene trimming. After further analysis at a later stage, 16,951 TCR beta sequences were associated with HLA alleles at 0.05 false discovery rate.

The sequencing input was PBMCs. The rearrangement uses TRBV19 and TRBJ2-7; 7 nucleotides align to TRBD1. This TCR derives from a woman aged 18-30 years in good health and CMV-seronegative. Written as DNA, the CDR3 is TGTGCCAGTAGCTCATTCCCCCCTTTTAGGACAGGTTTAAACTACGAGCAGTACTTC. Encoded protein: CASSSFPPFRTGLNYEQYF.